The T cell receptor beta chain under discussion was sequenced for a study of CD8 T cells in ankylosing spondylitis. Study-level findings and limits: Ankylosing spondylitis blood seemed to carry a telltale TCR beta motif made of about 8 highly homologous variants.

One entry per CDR3 protein, called by TCRdb with MiXCR from the 5' RACE reads. The profile shows hundreds of thousands of distinct CDR3 sequences, less than 9.5% of them singletons. In regard to this clonotype: The antigen is unknown.

The germline V gene has CDR1 SGHVS and CDR2 FNYEAQ. Trimming pared 1 base from V and 6 bases from J, leaving 10 bases between. This CDR3 spans 14 amino acids. The source of this sequence is a female donor with ankylosing spondylitis or in good health (not recorded which). Specimen: blood, either unsorted or a sorted T cell fraction (not recorded which). The chain has TRBV7-6 and TRBJ2-1; D is uncertain. DNA for the CDR3: TGTGCCAGCAGCTTAGATCCAGTTAGCAATGAGCAGTTCTTC. Amino acids: CASSLDPVSNEQFF.